The 18 T cell receptor beta chains below all came from one sample that was sequenced in a study of blood T cell repertoires in COVID-19. Repertoires were generated with immunoSEQ multiplex PCR, while TCRdb's copy carries only in-frame clones and drops some. There are hundreds of thousands of clones in the sample; 86% occur only once, and roughly a sixth lies in the top ten. The sample consisted of PBMCs or T cells enriched from blood (not recorded which). All receptors come from a man aged 18 to 30 who had recovered from COVID-19.

The chain joins TRBV19 to TRBJ2-1; the match to TRBD2 covers 11 bases. This CDR3 has 14 amino acids. The V and J ends lost 4 bases and 13 bases, in that order; junction bases with no gene match: 9. CDR1 and CDR2 (germline): LNHDA, SQIVND (reference sequence). CDR3 region: CASSRGTSGLGQFF. CDR3 DNA: TGTGCCAGTAGTAGAGGGACTAGCGGCCTTGGTCAGTTCTTC.

The chain joins TRBV5-4 to TRBJ2-7, with D maybe TRBD2 (6 bases). This CDR3 contains 11 residues. Germline lookup yields CDR1 SGHNT and CDR2 YYREEE (reference sequence). V was cut by 5 bases and J by 7 bases, with 10 bases left in between. The CDR3 here is CASSSGGEQYF. In nucleotides, the CDR3 is TGTGCCAGCAGTAGCGGTGGGGAGCAGTACTTC.

This rearrangement joins TRBV27 to TRBJ1-5; D is unresolved. The germline gives CDR1 MNHEY, CDR2 SMNVEV (reference sequence). Trimming left V 6 bases short and J 2 bases short, with 8 bases between. The CDR3 is 13 amino acids. This CDR3 is CASSPGGNQPQHF. In nucleotides, the CDR3 is TGTGCCAGCAGCCCGGGTGGCAATCAGCCCCAGCATTTT.

This chain joins TRBV6-4 and TRBJ1-6, with 8 bases identical to TRBD1. CDR1 is MRHNA, CDR2 SNTAGT, per germline. The CDR3 is made up of 14 amino acids. Trimming at V came to 3 bases and at J to 7 bases, leaving 2 bases not matched to a gene. CDR3 bases: TGTGCCAGCAGTGAGAACAGGGGGAATTCACCCCTCCACTTT. Protein: CASSENRGNSPLHF.

The chain links TRBV19 to TRBJ2-3; 10 bases agree with TRBD2. The V gene's germline CDR1 is LNHDA and CDR2 SQIVND (reference sequence). This CDR3 has 17 amino acids. V was clipped by 4 bases and J by 2 bases; unmatched bases: 9. The CDR3 reads CASSTFSGRAPTDTQYF. The CDR3 region has the DNA TGTGCCAGTAGTACCTTCAGCGGGAGGGCCCCCACAGATACGCAGTATTTT. Drawing the rest from reference TRBV19 and TRBJ2-3, the complete variable domain is DGGITQSPKYLFRKEGQNVTLSCEQNLNHDAMYWYRQDPGQGLRLIYYSQIVNDFQKGDIAEGYSVSREKKESFPLTVTSAQKNPTAFYLCASSTFSGRAPTDTQYFGPGTRLTVL.

This chain uses TRBV2 with TRBJ1-2; the D is unclear. Germline V gives CDR1 SNHLY, CDR2 FYNNEI. Trimming shortened V by 2 bases and J by 12 bases, and 16 bases separated the two germline ends. There are 13 residues in the CDR3. This CDR3 reads CASSEPAFKSDTF. The DNA of the CDR3 is TGTGCCAGCAGTGAACCAGCGTTTAAGTCAGACACCTTC.

This chain uses TRBV7-3 with TRBJ1-2; unclear D gene. Germline CDR1 reads SGHTA; CDR2 reads FQGTGA. Trimming stripped 0 bases from V and 5 bases from J, with 10 bases between. The length of the CDR3 is 14 residues. The CDR3 here is CASSLTGRGYGYTF. In nucleotides, the CDR3 is TGTGCCAGCAGCTTAACAGGCCGCGGATATGGCTACACCTTC.

This sequence joins TRBV28 and TRBJ2-5; 11 positions match TRBD1. Germline V lookup: CDR1 MDHEN, CDR2 SYDVKM. The CDR3 contains 16 residues. Germline trimming cut 2 bases from V and 3 bases from J; bases unmatched to any gene: 5. CDR3 DNA sequence: TGTGCCAGCAGTTTAGGACAGGGGGCCGGGGAAGAGACCCAGTACTTC. It yields the protein CASSLGQGAGEETQYF.

This clone was counted only a few times. As DNA, the CDR3 is TGTGCCAGTAGTATTCATCACAGGGGCCTTAGCAATCAGCCCCAGCATTTT. Encoded protein: CASSIHHRGLSNQPQHF. J is TRBJ1-5 and V is TRBV19; TRBD1 matches 7 bases. CDR1 LNHDA and CDR2 SQIVND come from the germline V gene (reference sequence). With 3 bases clipped from V and 0 bases from J, the junction kept 8 bases outside the gene matches. This CDR3 comprises 17 residues.

The CDR3 reads CASSEVSSGANVLTF. In DNA, the CDR3 is TGTGCCAGCAGCGAAGTTAGCTCTGGGGCCAACGTCCTGACTTTC. J is TRBJ2-6 and V is TRBV11-2; D gene unclear. Trimming pared 5 bases from V and 0 bases from J, leaving 8 bases between. Germline lookup yields CDR1 SGHAT and CDR2 FQNNGV. The length of the CDR3 is 15 residues.

The rearrangement uses TRBV27 and TRBJ1-4; D is possibly TRBD1 (5 bases). The length of the CDR3 is 17 residues. CDR1 MNHEY and CDR2 SMNVEV come from the germline V gene (reference sequence). Trimming removed 5 bases from V and 0 bases from J, with 16 bases in between. CDR3 sequence: CASSPYLGGATNEKLFF. The DNA of the CDR3 is TGTGCCAGCAGTCCATATCTCGGGGGTGCAACTAATGAAAAACTGTTTTTT. Full variable domain (outside the CDR3, taken from reference TRBV27 and TRBJ1-4): EAQVTQNPRYLITVTGKKLTVTCSQNMNHEYMSWYRQDPGLGLRQIYYSMNVEVTDKGDVPEGYKVSRKEKRNFPLILESPSPNQTSLYFCASSPYLGGATNEKLFFGSGTQLSVL.

The rearrangement links TRBV7-9 to TRBJ1-1; no firm D call. The V end was cut by 4 bases, the J end by 3 bases, with 9 bases between. Germline lookup yields CDR1 SEHNR and CDR2 FQNEAQ (reference sequence). The CDR3 consists of 13 residues. CDR3 DNA sequence: TGTGCCAGCAGCTCGGAACAGTACACTGAAGCTTTCTTT. It yields the protein CASSSEQYTEAFF.

The V and J genes are TRBV6-1 and TRBJ2-2; 10 nucleotides agree with TRBD2. The V segment lost 1 base and the J segment 6 bases; nucleotides outside the gene matches: 5. The CDR3 spans 16 residues. The V gene's germline CDR1 is MNHNS and CDR2 SASEGT. The CDR3, as DNA: TGTGCCAGCAGTGAAGAGGTAGCGGGAGGCGCCGGGGAGCTGTTTTTT. Encoded protein: CASSEEVAGGAGELFF.

The genes are TRBV7-5 and TRBJ2-3; no DNA check was done on the table's D call, TRBD2. TRBV7-5 is termed a pseudogene. CDR3 length: 16 amino acids. CDR3 amino acids: CARSPQSGNSTDTQYF. The CDR3 nucleotides are TGTGCCAGAAGCCCACAGAGCGGGAACAGCACAGATACGCAGTATTTT.

The chain is built from TRBV27 and TRBJ1-6; D is perhaps TRBD1 (5 bases). Trimming pared 3 bases from V and 0 bases from J, leaving 15 bases between. This CDR3 contains 18 residues. Germline CDR1 reads MNHEY; CDR2 reads SMNVEV (reference sequence). Here the CDR3 DNA reads TGTGCCAGCAGTTTTGGCGTTGGGGCTAGCTCCTATAATTCACCCCTCCACTTT. This sequence encodes CASSFGVGASSYNSPLHF.

V and J are TRBV6-5 and TRBJ2-1, with D possibly being TRBD1 (6 bases). The V gene's germline CDR1 is MNHEY and CDR2 SVGAGI. The CDR3 sequence is 14 residues long. Trimming shortened V by 0 bases and J by 6 bases, and 9 bases separated the two germline ends. The CDR3 loop is CASSYSGGINEQFF. The CDR3 nucleotides read TGTGCCAGCAGTTACTCTGGGGGCATCAATGAGCAGTTCTTC.

This CDR3 reads CASSPVPTGQPQHF. CDR3 nucleotides: TGTGCCAGCAGTCCTGTCCCAACGGGTCAGCCCCAGCATTTT. The J gene is TRBJ1-5, the V gene TRBV6-5; D remains unclear. Looked up from germline, CDR1 is MNHEY and CDR2 is SVGAGI. The CDR3 is 14 amino acids. The V and J ends lost 5 bases and 6 bases respectively, with 14 bases between them.

The rearrangement uses TRBV3-1 (or the pseudogene TRBV3-2) and TRBJ2-3; TRBD2 is a possible D gene (6 bases). Germline CDR1 and CDR2: LGHDT and YNNKEL (reference sequence). The CDR3 covers 13 residues. The V end was cut by 5 bases, the J end by 6 bases, with 12 bases between. DNA for the CDR3: TGTGCCAGCAGCTCTTATGGGGGGGATACGCAGTATTTT. It specifies CASSSYGGDTQYF.